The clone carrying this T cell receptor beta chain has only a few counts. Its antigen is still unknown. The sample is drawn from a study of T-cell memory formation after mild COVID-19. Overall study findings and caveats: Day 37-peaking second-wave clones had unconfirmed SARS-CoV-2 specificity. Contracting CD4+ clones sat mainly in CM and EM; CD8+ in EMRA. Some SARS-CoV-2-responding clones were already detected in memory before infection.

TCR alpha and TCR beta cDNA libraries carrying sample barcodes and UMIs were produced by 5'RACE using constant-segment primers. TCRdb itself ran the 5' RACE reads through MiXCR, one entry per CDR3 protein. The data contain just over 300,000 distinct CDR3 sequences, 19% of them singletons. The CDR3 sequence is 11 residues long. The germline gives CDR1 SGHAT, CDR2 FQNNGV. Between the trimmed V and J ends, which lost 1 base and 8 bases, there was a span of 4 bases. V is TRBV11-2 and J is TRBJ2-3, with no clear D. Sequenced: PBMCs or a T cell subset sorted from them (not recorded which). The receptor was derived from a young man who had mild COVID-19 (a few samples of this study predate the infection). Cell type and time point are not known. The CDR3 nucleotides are TGTGCCAGCAGCTTAGCCGTTACGCAGTATTTT. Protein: CASSLAVTQYF.